These 11 T cell receptor beta chains were all obtained from the same sample, sequenced in a study of blood T cell repertoires in COVID-19. Measured with immunoSEQ multiplex PCR; TCRdb has only the in-frame clones, and not every one. The data contain fewer than 400,000 clones, roughly 90% of them singletons. Sequenced: PBMCs or T cells enriched from blood (not recorded which). The origin of the receptors is a woman aged 30 to 39 who had recovered from COVID-19.

DNA for the CDR3: TGTGCCTGGAGTGTGGGACAGGGTAAATCACCCCTCCACTTT. This sequence encodes CAWSVGQGKSPLHF. The V gene is TRBV30, the J gene TRBJ1-6, with 9 bases aligning to TRBD1. V shed 0 bases, J shed 10 bases, and the junction held 4 bases outside the gene matches. The CDR3 spans 14 residues. Per germline, CDR1 GTSNPN and CDR2 SVGIG (reference sequence).

This clone was picked up one time. The chain recombines TRBV28 with TRBJ1-5; the D gene is possibly TRBD1 (6 bases). V was shortened by 4 bases and J by 2 bases, with 9 bases between the two germline ends. This CDR3 region has 14 residues. CDR1 and CDR2 (germline): MDHEN, SYDVKM. The DNA of the CDR3 is TGTGCCAGCAGTTCAGGGGAAGGCAATCAGCCCCAGCATTTT. Its translation: CASSSGEGNQPQHF.

This clone occurred a few times. The V and J genes are TRBV7-9 and TRBJ1-1; D is unresolved. The ends were cut back, 1 base at V and 1 base at J, with 4 bases in the middle. This CDR3 has 13 residues. In germline, CDR1 is SEHNR, CDR2 FQNEAQ (reference sequence). The CDR3 is CASSLDRNTEAFF. CDR3 in DNA: TGTGCCAGCAGCTTAGACAGGAACACTGAAGCTTTCTTT.

The chain carries TRBV9 and TRBJ2-7, with D possibly matching TRBD2 (5 bases). The germline V gene has CDR1 SGDLS and CDR2 YYNGEE. The ends were cut back, 0 bases at V and 6 bases at J, with 13 bases in the middle. The CDR3 is 14 residues long. CDR3 nucleotide sequence: TGTGCCAGCAGCGTAGAGGGTAGCGTGGGCGAGCAGTACTTC. This encodes CASSVEGSVGEQYF.

This clone was recorded once. The rearrangement uses TRBV7-2 and TRBJ1-4; 9 bases fit TRBD1. J was trimmed by 7 bases and V by 5 bases; bases with no gene match: 8. CDR1 is SGHTA and CDR2 is FQGNSA in the germline V gene. The CDR3 covers 15 residues. The CDR3 is CASSGTGGGGEKLFF. DNA of the CDR3: TGTGCCAGCAGCGGAACAGGGGGCGGCGGTGAAAAACTGTTTTTT.

The chain recombines TRBV4-2 with TRBJ1-4; D may be TRBD1 (5 bases). The CDR3 runs to 14 residues. The V gene's germline CDR1 is LGHNA and CDR2 YNFKEQ. V lost 3 bases, J lost 4 bases, and 9 bases lay in between. This CDR3 is CASSQAGHNEKLFF. The DNA for the CDR3 is TGTGCCAGCAGCCAGGCGGGGCATAATGAAAAACTGTTTTTT.

V is TRBV19 and J is TRBJ2-4, with 9 bases identical to TRBD1. Germline V gene sequence: CDR1 LNHDA, CDR2 SQIVND (reference sequence). J gave up 8 bases and V 5 bases, and 10 bases lay outside the gene matches. This CDR3 has 15 amino acids. CDR3 sequence: CASSRTKGQGDIQYF. The CDR3, as DNA: TGTGCCAGTAGTCGTACCAAGGGACAGGGCGACATTCAGTACTTC. The full variable domain, with the rest looked up from reference TRBV19 and TRBJ2-4, is DGGITQSPKYLFRKEGQNVTLSCEQNLNHDAMYWYRQDPGQGLRLIYYSQIVNDFQKGDIAEGYSVSREKKESFPLTVTSAQKNPTAFYLCASSRTKGQGDIQYFGAGTRLSVL.

This chain uses TRBV7-9 with TRBJ2-5, with 8 bases aligning to TRBD2. J gave up 2 bases and V 1 base, and 6 bases lay outside the gene matches. The CDR3 extends over 16 amino acids. The germline V gene has CDR1 SEHNR and CDR2 FQNEAQ (reference sequence). In nucleotides, the CDR3 is TGTGCCAGCAGCTTAGGTGAAGCTAGCGGGCAAGAGACCCAGTACTTC. Translated: CASSLGEASGQETQYF. Looking up the rest from reference TRBV7-9 and TRBJ2-5 gives the full variable domain: DTGVSQNPRHKITKRGQNVTFRCDPISEHNRLYWYRQTLGQGPEFLTYFQNEAQLEKSRLLSDRFSAERPKGSFSTLEIQRTEQGDSAMYLCASSLGEASGQETQYFGPGTRLLVL.

This clone was detected once. The chain has TRBV19 and TRBJ2-1; D is perhaps TRBD2 (6 bases). CDR1 and CDR2 (germline): LNHDA, SQIVND (reference sequence). The V gene lost 6 bases and the J gene lost 0 bases, with 15 bases spanning the gap. The CDR3 runs to 16 residues. The chain's CDR3 is CASRFSGRSSYNEQFF. The CDR3 DNA sequence: TGTGCCAGTAGGTTCTCAGGGAGGAGCTCCTACAATGAGCAGTTCTTC.

The rearrangement joins TRBV6-5 to TRBJ1-2, with TRBD1 matching over 12 bases. Unmatched junction bases numbered 4, after V lost 0 bases and J lost 8 bases. Per germline, CDR1 MNHEY and CDR2 SVGAGI. The CDR3 spans 15 residues. The CDR3 sequence: CASSYSGQGARGYTF. CDR3 DNA sequence: TGTGCCAGCAGTTACTCGGGACAGGGGGCGCGGGGCTACACCTTC.

This chain joins TRBV28 and TRBJ1-1, with TRBD1 identical over 9 bases. This CDR3 contains 16 residues. Germline V lookup: CDR1 MDHEN, CDR2 SYDVKM. V was clipped by 5 bases and J by 0 bases; unmatched bases: 7. CDR3 protein: CASSTDRGKMNTEAFF. DNA for the CDR3: TGTGCCAGCAGTACGGACAGGGGAAAGATGAACACTGAAGCTTTCTTT.